This TCR beta chain was observed in a study of post-analysis software for immune sequencing data (dated by TCRdb to between 2014 and 2017). For the wider study: The recorded disease courses included relapsing-remitting, secondary progressive and progressive-relapsing multiple sclerosis, and some patients had no subtype annotation. The multiple sclerosis patient repertoires were compared with about a dozen previously published healthy control repertoires from donors aged about 6 to 26 years. A subset of samples was prepared in parallel using single-end sample barcoding, then pooled and co-amplified after Illumina adapter ligation. Study-wide conclusions, independent of this receptor: Significantly lower normalized Chao1 diversity was found in multiple sclerosis patients than in controls, suggesting substantial peripheral T-cell clonal expansion. The multiple sclerosis patient group was slightly younger than the control group. Roughly 5 TRBV segments, including TRBV5-6, TRBV5-1 and TRBV20-1, were significantly more frequent in patients than controls. Strong co-clustering of samples prepared in the same batch was shown by direct clustering with F measure, prompting a batch-effect correction.

Deletion took 7 bases off V and 3 bases off J, with a span of 12 bases between the germline ends. The CDR3 spans 12 residues, from the cysteine through the phenylalanine. Only the CDR3 DNA stays, 36 bases, in frame from base 1. The germline V gene gives CDR1 as SQVTM and CDR2 as ANQGSEA. TCR beta repertoires were profiled from peripheral blood of approximately 13 young patients with multiple sclerosis to demonstrate the VDJtools post-analysis software. The patients with multiple sclerosis were children and adolescents between about 6 and 16 years of age. Concerning this clonotype itself: The target of this receptor is not known. Qualities for individual bases were not recorded, and no much larger clone is one base off.

The library relied on PCR. Sequenced using an Illumina HiSeq 2500. Unique molecular identifiers were incorporated into TCR beta cDNA libraries to reduce PCR and sequencing biases. Roughly 500,000 cDNA molecules were obtained for every 1 to 10 million input T cells, so each molecule roughly corresponded to one T cell. The patient libraries were prepared and sequenced with the same protocol used for the earlier healthy control dataset. Samples belonging to the same batch were prepared together, multiplexed and sequenced on a shared HiSeq lane. Per the original workflow: Raw barcoded reads were processed with MIGEC, discarding single-read molecular identifier groups before consensus assembly and CDR3 extraction. Clonotype tables were post-analysed with VDJtools, normalizing diversity by down-sampling all datasets to the smallest sample size. To correct batch-related cross-sample contamination, repertoire overlap clustering matched CDR3 amino acid sequences but not nucleotide sequences. The raw public data were reprocessed by TCRdb itself: fastp quality trimming at Q25, MiXCR clonotype calling, in-frame beta chains only. Merged by CDR3 protein, the rows form single entries marked with the most common genes and DNA. The authors' filters were not applied to this entry. The sample records around 500,000 distinct CDR3 sequences, approximately 34% of which are singletons. Of the sample, approximately 6% is held by the ten largest clones.

The sequencing sample was made of blood. The chain joins TRBV29-1 to TRBJ1-2; the D gene lacks a confident call. This clonotype originated in a girl younger than 18 with multiple sclerosis. The CDR3 reads as follows: CSGVGSDYGYTF. The sequenced DNA: TGCAGCGGCGTCGGCTCGGACTATGGCTACACCTTC.